One sample yielded the 17 T cell receptor beta chains listed below, sequenced in a study of shared clonotypes between healthy human individuals. Here immunoSEQ multiplex PCR was the method, and the copy in TCRdb shows in-frame clones only, minus some. Of over a million clones in the sample, roughly 96% were seen once. Sequenced input: naive CD4+ T cells sorted from blood. Subset described: CD45RA+ positively selected. The receptors shown here come from a man aged 25 to 45 in good health.

The V and J genes are TRBV7-3 and TRBJ2-5, with unresolved D. This CDR3 spans 13 amino acids. The germline V gene has CDR1 SGHTA and CDR2 FQGTGA. Between the trimmed V and J ends, which lost 5 bases and 1 base, there was a span of 8 bases. DNA for the CDR3: TGTGCCAGCAGCCCCCAAGTCCAAGAGACCCAGTACTTC. The encoded protein is CASSPQVQETQYF.

V is TRBV5-1 and J is TRBJ1-3; D is undetermined. Looked up from germline, CDR1 is SGHRS and CDR2 is YFSETQ. V was pared by 5 bases and J by 0 bases, with 6 bases between. CDR3 length: 13 residues. The CDR3 spells CASSKDSGNTIYF. In DNA, the CDR3 is TGCGCCAGCAGTAAAGACTCTGGAAACACCATATATTTT.

This clone was recorded a few times. The same CDR3 arises from other DNA sequences in this sample as well. The rearrangement uses TRBV18 and TRBJ1-2, with D possibly being TRBD1 (6 bases). Trimming took 3 bases from V and 2 from J, leaving 10 bases between them. Germline values: CDR1 KGHSH, CDR2 LQKENI. The CDR3 has 14 amino acids. This chain's CDR3 is CASSPTGKNYGYTF. CDR3 bases: TGTGCCAGCTCACCGACAGGCAAGAACTATGGCTACACCTTC.

The CDR3 spells CASSAPGLAGGGEQYF. The CDR3 bases are TGTGCCAGCAGTGCCCCGGGACTAGCGGGAGGGGGCGAGCAGTACTTC. This sequence joins TRBV27 and TRBJ2-7, with 16 bases that match TRBD2. The CDR3 extends over 16 amino acids. V shed 5 bases, J shed 6 bases, and the junction held 7 bases outside the gene matches. Germline loops: CDR1 MNHEY, CDR2 SMNVEV (reference sequence).

This chain links TRBV11-1 with TRBJ2-2; TRBD1 aligns across 9 bases. The junction had 5 bases not matched to a gene; V was cut back by 2 bases and J by 4 bases. Germline CDR1 is SGHAT and CDR2 is FQDESV (reference sequence). The CDR3 contains 16 residues. CDR3 sequence reads: CASSLSTGGSTGELFF. As DNA, the CDR3 is TGTGCCAGCAGCTTAAGTACAGGGGGCAGCACCGGGGAGCTGTTTTTT.

The V call is TRBV9, the J call TRBJ2-1; 8 bases are shared with TRBD2. CDR3 size: 14 residues. Trimming removed 4 bases from V and 4 bases from J; junction bases left unmatched: 4. The germline gives CDR1 SGDLS, CDR2 YYNGEE. The CDR3 bases are TGTGCCAGCAGCCCGACTAGCGCTTACAATGAGCAGTTCTTC. This translates into CASSPTSAYNEQFF.

The chain links TRBV11-3 to TRBJ2-1, with 7 bases matching TRBD2. Germline assignment: CDR1 SGHNT and CDR2 YENEEA. The CDR3 spans 15 residues. With V trimmed by 5 bases and J by 6 bases, 10 bases remained unmatched. CDR3 sequence: CASSQGEAGTNEQFF. The CDR3 DNA is TGTGCCAGCAGCCAGGGCGAAGCGGGAACCAATGAGCAGTTCTTC.

Comment on this clone: This specimen includes other DNA sequences encoding the same CDR3. V gene TRBV6-5 combines with J gene TRBJ2-7; 7 bases align to TRBD1. The CDR3 consists of 13 residues. Germline trimming cut 2 bases from V and 4 bases from J; bases unmatched to any gene: 2. Germline-derived CDR1 and CDR2 are MNHEY and SVGAGI. CDR3 in DNA: TGTGCCAGCAGTTACAACAGGGGATACGAGCAGTACTTC. This translates into CASSYNRGYEQYF.

The V call is TRBV14, the J call TRBJ2-7; 8 bases agree with TRBD1. In germline, CDR1 is SGHDN, CDR2 FVKESK. The CDR3 runs to 15 residues. V shed 4 bases and J 3 bases; nucleotides not matched to a gene: 8. The CDR3 sequence: CASSPGGSSGYEQYF. As DNA, the CDR3 is TGTGCCAGCAGCCCAGGGGGCTCCTCCGGCTACGAGCAGTACTTC.

The chain employs TRBV7-8 and TRBJ2-7; D unresolved. Germline-derived CDR1 and CDR2 are SGHVS and FQNEAQ. The CDR3 is 15 amino acids. V shed 0 bases and J shed 4 bases, with 13 bases lying between them. CDR3 residues: CASSLARIQQYEQYF. For the CDR3, the DNA is TGTGCCAGCAGCTTAGCAAGAATCCAGCAATACGAGCAGTACTTC.

CDR3 sequence: CASSHTIEGYTF. The CDR3 DNA is TGTGCCAGCAGTCACACAATCGAGGGCTACACCTTC. V is TRBV28 and J is TRBJ1-2, with D hard to call. CDR1 is MDHEN, CDR2 SYDVKM, per germline. The CDR3 loop spans 12 amino acids. The V gene lost 5 bases and the J gene lost 8 bases, with 12 bases spanning the gap.

The chain is built from TRBV7-9 and TRBJ1-2; 9 bases line up with TRBD1. With V trimmed by 5 bases and J by 3 bases, 7 bases remained unmatched. The CDR3 has 15 amino acids. Per germline, CDR1 SEHNR and CDR2 FQNEAQ (reference sequence). The CDR3 is CASSPDRGRYYGYTF. In DNA, the CDR3 is TGTGCCAGCAGCCCGGACAGGGGAAGATACTATGGCTACACCTTC. Together with reference TRBV7-9 and TRBJ1-2, the CDR3 gives the full variable domain: DTGVSQNPRHKITKRGQNVTFRCDPISEHNRLYWYRQTLGQGPEFLTYFQNEAQLEKSRLLSDRFSAERPKGSFSTLEIQRTEQGDSAMYLCASSPDRGRYYGYTFGSGTRLTVV.

The chain uses TRBV28 and TRBJ2-1; no reliable D call. Germline V gene sequence: CDR1 MDHEN, CDR2 SYDVKM. With 4 bases removed from V and 4 bases from J, the gap between germline ends came to 20 bases. The length of the CDR3 is 17 residues. CDR3 coding DNA: TGTGCCAGCAGTTCCCGCCCTCAGAGAAGAGTTTACAATGAGCAGTTCTTC. The encoded protein is CASSSRPQRRVYNEQFF.

The J gene is TRBJ2-7, the V gene TRBV9; either TRBD1 or TRBD2 may fit D (5 bases each). CDR1 and CDR2 from the germline V gene are SGDLS and YYNGEE. The CDR3 contains 13 residues. Trimming removed 3 bases at V and 6 bases at J, with 13 bases between. CDR3 nucleotide sequence: TGTGCCAGCAGCGAAGGGACCATGGGCGAGCAGTACTTC. It is translated as CASSEGTMGEQYF.

J is TRBJ2-7 and V is TRBV29-1, with no clear D. This CDR3 has 11 amino acids. Trimming shortened V by 5 bases and J by 3 bases, and 8 bases separated the two germline ends. Germline lookup yields CDR1 SQVTM and CDR2 ANQGSEA. The CDR3 spells CSVINGYEQYF. The CDR3 DNA is TGCAGCGTTATAAATGGCTACGAGCAGTACTTC.

The genes are TRBV15 and TRBJ2-7; 9 positions match TRBD1. The CDR3 loop spans 16 amino acids. V was clipped by 1 base and J by 6 bases; unmatched bases: 10. Germline CDR1 and CDR2: LNHNV and YYDKDF (reference sequence). CDR3 region: CATSRATGTGFGEQYF. DNA of the CDR3: TGTGCCACCAGCAGAGCCACCGGGACAGGGTTCGGCGAGCAGTACTTC.

This clone was detected only once. The chain uses TRBV29-1 and TRBJ2-6; D may be TRBD2 (6 bases). V was trimmed by 4 bases and J by 4 bases, leaving 14 bases between them. This CDR3 region has 15 residues. Germline CDR1 SQVTM, CDR2 ANQGSEA. Written as DNA, the CDR3 is TGCAGCGTTGCGGGACGGGGGAACGGGGCCAACGTCCTGACTTTC. This codes for CSVAGRGNGANVLTF.